The clone carrying this T cell receptor (beta chain) was picked up a small number of times. Its antigen is currently unknown. A much larger clone is a single base away; this may be a read error. The data stem from a study of blood T cells in healthy people across ages. The study's findings and limits: Per million T cells, TCR beta diversity dropped about linearly as age rose.

A second PCR of 7 to 11 cycles used a sample-barcoded 5' primer and a J-beta primer mix. TCRdb re-called the 5' RACE reads with MiXCR, one entry per CDR3 protein. The table records around 1.7 million distinct CDR3 sequences, roughly 27% of them present only once. Per germline, CDR1 MNHEY and CDR2 SVGAGI. V dropped 0 bases and J dropped 4 bases, with 6 bases sitting between them. The length of the CDR3 is 13 residues. This clonotype was sampled from a woman aged 30 to 39 in good health. The specimen sequenced was blood. The rearrangement joins TRBV6-5 to TRBJ2-5; D gene unclear. DNA of the CDR3: TGTGCCAGCAGTTACTCCTGGGTAGAGACCCAGTACTTC. This encodes CASSYSWVETQYF.